Detailed here is one T cell receptor (beta chain). This entry belongs to a study of T-cell reconstitution after alpha-beta-depleted transplantation in children. Germline V gene data show CDR1 as SGHRS and CDR2 as YFSETQ. Trimming stripped 1 base from V and 4 bases from J, with 17 bases between. The CDR3 is made up of 16 amino acids. Unique molecular identifiers were incorporated into the prepared TCRbeta library. From the PCR reads, TCRdb called clonotypes with MiXCR, one entry per CDR3 protein. The sample carries around 480,000 distinct CDR3 sequences, roughly 33% recorded once. This chain uses TRBV5-1 with TRBJ1-2; unclear D gene. The sample here was PBMCs from the stem cell graft donor, taken from the stem cell graft. The clonotype comes from a human donor who donated a stem cell graft to a child with aplastic anemia. CDR3 in amino acids: CASSLSGRESGYGYTF. CDR3 nucleotide sequence: TGCGCCAGCAGCTTGTCTGGCAGAGAGAGCGGCTATGGCTACACCTTC. The variable domain in full, completed from reference TRBV5-1 and TRBJ1-2, reads KAGVTQTPRYLIKTRGQQVTLSCSPISGHRSVSWYQQTPGQGLQFLFEYFSETQRNKGNFPGRFSGRQFSNSRSEMNVSTLELGDSALYLCASSLSGRESGYGYTFGSGTRLTVV.